A selection of T cell receptor beta chains follows, all from one sample in a study of cytomegalovirus exposure and HLA in healthy donors. Repertoires were generated with immunoSEQ multiplex PCR, while TCRdb's copy carries only in-frame clones and drops some. This repertoire shows about 150,000 clones, 55% to 70% found once; its top ten account for approximately 6.6%. The sequencing input was PBMCs. All receptors come from a woman aged 55-69 years in good health and CMV-seropositive. Each CDR3 is given with its conserved first and last residue. A D gene is named only where the DNA matches it firmly. A clone size is listed for some rows: how often the clone was seen (once, few, many), or a class if it is expanded.

j_gene	len	v_gene	d_gene	abundance	CDR3aa	CDR3nt
TRBJ2-5	14	TRBV5-1	TRBD1	-	CASSWTGSQETQYF	TGCGCCAGCAGCTGGACAGGGTCGCAAGAGACCCAGTACTTC
TRBJ2-5	15	TRBV5-1	-	-	CASSFYRLDQETQYF	TGCGCCAGCAGCTTCTACCGACTCGACCAAGAGACCCAGTACTTC
TRBJ1-1	15	TRBV6-1	-	few	CASSEAAGQKGEAFF	TGTGCCAGCAGTGAAGCAGCGGGCCAGAAGGGTGAAGCTTTCTTT
TRBJ2-6	18	TRBV5-1	TRBD2	few	CASNHPGLESSGANVLTF	TGCGCCAGCAACCATCCGGGACTAGAAAGCTCTGGGGCCAACGTCCTGACTTTC
TRBJ2-3	14	TRBV28	TRBD2	once	CASSQTSGDPTQYF	TGTGCCAGCAGTCAGACTAGCGGGGACCCAACGCAGTATTTT
TRBJ1-1	14	TRBV7-2	TRBD1	-	CASSPTGGATEAFF	TGTGCCAGCAGCCCGACAGGGGGCGCAACTGAAGCTTTCTTT
TRBJ2-3	16	TRBV5-4	TRBD2	-	CASSQKGLARTDTQYF	TGTGCCAGCAGCCAGAAGGGACTAGCGAGGACAGATACGCAGTATTTT
TRBJ2-7	14	TRBV7-2	TRBD2	few	CASSPSGSSYEQYF	TGTGCCAGCAGCCCTAGCGGGAGCTCCTACGAGCAGTACTTC
TRBJ1-1	14	TRBV2	-	few	CASAAGRGNTEAFF	TGTGCCAGCGCCGCTGGGCGGGGGAACACTGAAGCTTTCTTT
TRBJ2-7	14	TRBV28	TRBD2	few	CASSLGLEFREQYF	TGTGCCAGCAGCCTGGGACTAGAATTTAGAGAGCAGTACTTC
TRBJ1-1	13	TRBV2	TRBD1	-	CASRMTGGTEAFF	TGTGCCAGCAGGATGACAGGGGGCACTGAAGCTTTCTTT
TRBJ2-3	16	TRBV28	TRBD2	few	CASRLGRGRSTDTQYF	TGTGCCAGCAGACTTGGTCGCGGGAGATCCACAGATACGCAGTATTTT
TRBJ2-1	15	TRBV2	-	-	CASSEQGISYNEQFF	TGTGCCAGCAGTGAACAGGGTATCTCCTACAATGAGCAGTTCTTC
TRBJ1-1	11	TRBV19	-	few	CASIKNTEAFF	TGTGCCAGTATAAAGAACACTGAAGCTTTCTTT
TRBJ1-2	15	TRBV5-6	TRBD1	-	CASSLGPTGNYGYTF	TGTGCCAGCAGCTTGGGCCCGACAGGGAACTATGGCTACACCTTC
TRBJ2-5	14	TRBV19	-	-	CASSMGGPQETQYF	TGTGCCAGTAGTATGGGGGGGCCCCAAGAGACCCAGTACTTC
TRBJ2-7	15	TRBV6-1	TRBD2	-	CASSPTSGSFNEQYF	TGTGCCAGCAGTCCGACTAGCGGGAGTTTCAACGAGCAGTACTTC
TRBJ1-2	14	TRBV7-2	TRBD1	few	CASSWDRGNYGYTF	TGTGCCAGCAGCTGGGACAGGGGAAACTATGGCTACACCTTC
TRBJ1-5	15	TRBV6-1	TRBD1	-	CASSESDAGGQPQHF	TGTGCCAGCAGTGAATCAGATGCAGGGGGACAGCCCCAGCATTTT
TRBJ1-5	15	TRBV4-3	-	-	CASSQVLGDNQPQHF	TGCGCCAGCAGCCAAGTTCTCGGGGACAATCAGCCCCAGCATTTT
TRBJ2-1	15	TRBV5-1	TRBD1	-	CASTPTGGSYNEQFF	TGCGCCAGCACCCCCACAGGGGGTTCCTACAATGAGCAGTTCTTC
TRBJ1-5	15	TRBV28	TRBD1	-	CASGGTGGFAQPQHF	TGTGCCAGCGGCGGGACAGGGGGTTTTGCTCAGCCCCAGCATTTT
TRBJ2-3	14	TRBV5-1	-	-	CASSLEQRTDTQYF	TGCGCCAGCAGCTTGGAACAGCGCACAGATACGCAGTATTTT
TRBJ2-7	15	TRBV6-5	TRBD1	-	CASSYVGTGVYEQYF	TGTGCCAGCAGTTACGTTGGGACAGGGGTATACGAGCAGTACTTC
TRBJ1-3	12	TRBV6-6	-	once	CASSQAGNTIYF	TGTGCCAGCAGTCAGGCTGGAAACACCATATATTTT
TRBJ1-4	13	TRBV19	-	-	CASMRATNEKLFF	TGTGCCAGTATGCGAGCAACTAATGAAAAACTGTTTTTT
TRBJ1-5	15	TRBV7-2	-	-	CASSLVHSSVQPQHF	TGTGCCAGCAGCTTAGTCCACAGCTCGGTCCAGCCCCAGCATTTT
TRBJ2-3	16	TRBV4-3	-	-	CASSQVTGAFTDTQYF	TGCGCCAGCAGCCAAGTAACGGGAGCTTTCACAGATACGCAGTATTTT
TRBJ2-1	16	TRBV11-3	TRBD2	-	CASSLEQTSGYNEQFF	TGTGCCAGCAGCTTAGAACAGACTAGCGGGTACAATGAGCAGTTCTTC
TRBJ2-3	15	TRBV4-3	TRBD2	-	CASSPTSGPPDTQYF	TGCGCCAGCAGCCCTACTAGCGGCCCGCCTGATACGCAGTATTTT
TRBJ2-1	15	TRBV4-3	TRBD2	-	CASSPSGSAYNEQFF	TGCGCCAGCAGTCCTAGCGGGAGTGCGTACAATGAGCAGTTCTTC
TRBJ2-7	15	TRBV7-9	TRBD2	once	CASSLGTSGIDEQYF	TGTGCCAGCAGCCTTGGGACTAGCGGGATCGACGAGCAGTACTTC
TRBJ1-2	15	TRBV7-2	TRBD1	few	CASSLGTGGGYGYTF	TGTGCCAGCAGCTTAGGGACAGGGGGCGGTTATGGCTACACCTTC
TRBJ2-7	15	TRBV21-1	-	-	CASSKEGAGSYEQYF	TGTGCCAGCAGCAAAGAGGGGGCCGGGAGCTACGAGCAGTACTTC
TRBJ2-1	15	TRBV28	TRBD2	-	CASSTPGLVKYEQFF	TGTGCCAGCAGTACACCGGGACTAGTGAAATATGAGCAGTTCTTC
TRBJ2-7	14	TRBV6-5	TRBD2	-	CASSLWTSSYEQYF	TGTGCCAGCAGTTTATGGACTAGCTCCTACGAGCAGTACTTC
TRBJ2-1	15	TRBV28	TRBD2	-	CASSLLAGEANEQFF	TGTGCCAGCAGTTTACTAGCGGGAGAAGCCAATGAGCAGTTCTTC
TRBJ2-7	15	TRBV9	TRBD1	-	CASSVAPTGGYEQYF	TGTGCCAGCAGCGTAGCCCCAACAGGGGGCTACGAGCAGTACTTC
TRBJ1-2	13	TRBV5-1	TRBD1	few	CASSSGGNYGYTF	TGCGCCAGCAGCTCAGGGGGAAACTATGGCTACACCTTC
TRBJ2-7	15	TRBV13	TRBD1	-	CASSTRTGARDEQYF	TGTGCCAGCAGCACTCGGACAGGAGCTAGGGACGAGCAGTACTTC
TRBJ1-4	14	TRBV28	-	-	CASRLRGVGEKLFF	TGTGCCAGCAGGCTCCGCGGGGTTGGTGAAAAACTGTTTTTT